These 23 T cell receptor beta chains were all obtained from the same sample, sequenced in a study of shared clonotypes between healthy human individuals. Clones were sequenced by immunoSEQ multiplex PCR, and TCRdb holds only the in-frame ones, with some missing. The profile shows roughly 700,000 clones, around 72% of them singletons. Material: memory CD4+ T cells sorted from blood. Subset here: CD45RA-negative fraction. The receptors were sampled from a woman in her twenties or thirties in good health.

V usage is TRBV21-1 and J usage is TRBJ2-7; TRBD1 was called by the table and not checked on the DNA. TRBV21-1 is recorded as a pseudogene. The CDR3 length is 19 residues. CDR3 in DNA: TGTGCCAGCAGCAAAGGAGGGTCGGACAGGCAAATAATCGGGGACGAGCAGTACTTC. Translated, it gives CASSKGGSDRQIIGDEQYF.

Notes on this clone: The same CDR3 can be traced to other DNA sequences in this sample. The chain carries TRBV28 and TRBJ1-5; D uncertain. The CDR3 is made up of 12 amino acids. Germline V gene lookup returns CDR1 MDHEN and CDR2 SYDVKM. V shed 3 bases and J shed 7 bases, with 7 bases lying between them. CDR3 sequence (DNA): TGTGCCAGCAGTTTCCGGCGCCAGCCCCAGCATTTT. Its protein is CASSFRRQPQHF.

CDR3 in DNA: TGTGCCAGCAGTGAGCAGGCGGCTGACACTGAAGCTTTCTTT. This codes for CASSEQAADTEAFF. This rearrangement joins TRBV6-1 to TRBJ1-1, with D unresolved. Germline CDR1 MNHNS, CDR2 SASEGT. V was pared by 3 bases and J by 3 bases, with 11 bases between. The CDR3 runs 14 residues.

This clone has a single count. The chain joins TRBV2 to TRBJ2-7, with a weak D call TRBD2 (6 bases). V was clipped by 6 bases and J by 4 bases, with 19 bases between them. This CDR3 spans 15 amino acids. Germline CDR1 and CDR2: SNHLY and FYNNEI. This chain's CDR3 is CASRVGGWGVYEQYF. The CDR3 DNA follows: TGTGCCAGCAGGGTCGGAGGCTGGGGGGTATACGAGCAGTACTTC.

The chain joins TRBV5-4 to TRBJ2-6; 9 nucleotides align to TRBD1. V dropped 4 bases and J dropped 2; count of bases not matched to a gene: 7. CDR1 SGHNT and CDR2 YYREEE come from the germline V gene (reference sequence). The CDR3 is made up of 17 amino acids. The CDR3 region is CASSPGTGNPGANVLTF. CDR3 sequence (DNA): TGTGCCAGCAGCCCCGGGACAGGGAACCCTGGGGCCAACGTCCTGACTTTC.

The chain links TRBV6-5 to TRBJ1-4; D unclear. The CDR3 is 14 amino acids. Trimming took off 2 bases at V and 6 bases at J, with 10 bases between the two ends. Germline values: CDR1 MNHEY, CDR2 SVGAGI. The CDR3 DNA sequence: TGTGCCAGCAGTTACGGGTCTCGGCATGAAAAACTGTTTTTT. It yields the protein CASSYGSRHEKLFF.

J is TRBJ2-7 and V is TRBV15, with D possibly called TRBD1 or TRBD2 (6 bases each). Germline CDR1 and CDR2: LNHNV and YYDKDF (reference sequence). V dropped 5 bases and J dropped 3 bases, with 17 bases sitting between them. The CDR3 extends over 15 amino acids. The CDR3 DNA follows: TGTGCCACCAGCCTCGGGGGCAATCCCCTCTACGAGCAGTACTTC. This sequence encodes CATSLGGNPLYEQYF.

V and J are TRBV28 and TRBJ2-5, with 10 bases aligning to TRBD1. J was trimmed by 2 bases and V by 4 bases; bases with no gene match: 4. The CDR3 has 15 residues. The V gene's germline CDR1 is MDHEN and CDR2 SYDVKM. The chain's CDR3 is CASSSAGQGQETQYF. In DNA form, the CDR3 reads TGTGCCAGCAGTTCCGCGGGACAGGGGCAAGAGACCCAGTACTTC.

The gene calls are TRBV7-9 and TRBJ1-4, with a tentative D call TRBD1 (6 bases). CDR3 length equals 12 residues. The V gene's germline CDR1 is SEHNR and CDR2 FQNEAQ (reference sequence). Trimming removed 7 bases at V and 8 bases at J, with 11 bases between. The CDR3 protein is CASTPGAEKLFF. As DNA, the CDR3 is TGTGCCAGCACCCCGGGGGCGGAAAAACTGTTTTTT.

This clone has a handful of counts. The gene calls are TRBV5-1 and TRBJ2-7, with D tentatively TRBD2 (5 bases). V gave up 2 bases and J gave up 5 bases, with 14 bases separating them. The germline V gene has CDR1 SGHRS and CDR2 YFSETQ. CDR3 length: 14 amino acids. The CDR3 DNA is TGCGCCAGCAGCTTTACTAGGCCCCCGGACGAGCAGTACTTC. Translation gives CASSFTRPPDEQYF. The full variable domain, its missing parts supplied by reference TRBV5-1 and TRBJ2-7, is KAGVTQTPRYLIKTRGQQVTLSCSPISGHRSVSWYQQTPGQGLQFLFEYFSETQRNKGNFPGRFSGRQFSNSRSEMNVSTLELGDSALYLCASSFTRPPDEQYFGPGTRLTVT.

CDR3 sequence: CASKASYEQYF. CDR3 DNA: TGTGCCAGCAAGGCCTCATACGAGCAGTACTTC. The V gene is TRBV28, the J gene TRBJ2-7; D not certain. Per the germline V gene, CDR1 is MDHEN and CDR2 is SYDVKM. This CDR3 spans 11 amino acids. V dropped 7 bases and J dropped 4 bases, with 8 bases sitting between them.

The chain employs TRBV27 and TRBJ2-3; a possible D gene is TRBD2 (5 bases). V gave up 1 base and J gave up 3 bases, with 8 bases separating them. This CDR3 is built from 14 residues. Germline assignment: CDR1 MNHEY and CDR2 SMNVEV (reference sequence). CDR3 nucleotide sequence: TGTGCCAGCAGTTTATTCCGAGGGACAGATACGCAGTATTTT. Translated, it gives CASSLFRGTDTQYF.

A remark on this clone: In the same sample, other DNA sequences code for this CDR3. The chain couples TRBV5-1 to TRBJ2-1; D uncertain. Germline V gives CDR1 SGHRS, CDR2 YFSETQ. The length of the CDR3 is 15 residues. V was trimmed by 0 bases and J by 3 bases, leaving 10 bases between them. The CDR3 DNA is TGCGCCAGCAGCTTGGACAGCACTGGCTACAATGAGCAGTTCTTC. It codes for CASSLDSTGYNEQFF.

This clone has just a few counts. The chain employs TRBV29-1 and TRBJ2-7; D possibly uses TRBD1 or TRBD2 (6 bases each). The germline V and J ends were trimmed by 2 bases and 5 bases, with 13 bases remaining between them. The CDR3 extends over 13 amino acids. The germline CDR1 and CDR2 sequences are SQVTM and ANQGSEA. CDR3 protein: CSVESGARNEQYF. CDR3 bases: TGCAGCGTTGAATCGGGGGCGCGGAACGAGCAGTACTTC.

The J gene is TRBJ2-6, the V gene TRBV27; 7 bases are a match to TRBD1. The CDR3 covers 17 residues. CDR1 MNHEY and CDR2 SMNVEV come from the germline V gene (reference sequence). J was trimmed by 1 base and V by 5 bases; bases with no gene match: 8. The CDR3 DNA is TGTGCCAGCAGTCCCGCCCGACAGGGTTCTGGGGCCAACGTCCTGACTTTC. This codes for CASSPARQGSGANVLTF.

The V call is TRBV28, the J call TRBJ1-2; TRBD1 matches at 11 bases. V lost 2 bases to trimming and J lost 2 bases; unmatched junction nucleotides: 1. Germline V gene lookup returns CDR1 MDHEN and CDR2 SYDVKM. The CDR3 length is 15 residues. CDR3: CASSLGTGGNYGYTF. The CDR3 DNA sequence: TGTGCCAGCAGTTTAGGGACAGGGGGAAACTATGGCTACACCTTC.

This chain uses TRBV28 with TRBJ2-1; 7 bases fit TRBD2. Germline V gene lookup returns CDR1 MDHEN and CDR2 SYDVKM. The CDR3 runs 16 residues. V shed 4 bases, J shed 0 bases, and the junction held 6 bases outside the gene matches. CDR3 sequence: CASSSGGSDSYNEQFF. DNA for the CDR3: TGTGCCAGCAGTTCCGGCGGGAGCGACTCCTACAATGAGCAGTTCTTC.

This clone was found a few times. The chain recombines TRBV6-5 with TRBJ1-2; perhaps TRBD1 as D (5 bases). The CDR3 loop spans 14 amino acids. V gave up 0 bases and J gave up 8 bases, with 13 bases separating them. From germline, CDR1 is MNHEY and CDR2 SVGAGI. The CDR3 region is CASSYSGRQGGYTF. DNA for the CDR3: TGTGCCAGCAGTTACTCGGGACGCCAGGGAGGCTACACCTTC.

The chain is built from TRBV29-1 and TRBJ1-2; perhaps TRBD1 as D (5 bases). The CDR3 loop spans 14 amino acids. The germline gives CDR1 SQVTM, CDR2 ANQGSEA. V lost 0 bases, J lost 5 bases, and 13 bases lay in between. The CDR3 protein is CSVEDLDRLYGYTF. The DNA of the CDR3 is TGCAGCGTTGAAGATCTTGACAGATTGTATGGCTACACCTTC.

J is TRBJ1-2 and V is TRBV6-5, with D possibly TRBD1 on 6 matching bases. V was pared by 7 bases and J by 7 bases, with 19 bases between. Germline values: CDR1 MNHEY, CDR2 SVGAGI. The CDR3 spans 14 residues. This CDR3 reads CASTQLGQLSGYTF. The DNA for the CDR3 is TGTGCCAGCACCCAACTTGGACAGCTTTCTGGCTACACCTTC.

The rearrangement joins TRBV5-1 to TRBJ2-1; a possible D gene is TRBD1 (6 bases). V was pared by 4 bases and J by 1 base, with 9 bases between. The CDR3 is 14 residues long. In germline, CDR1 is SGHRS, CDR2 YFSETQ. The CDR3 region is CASSGGQSYNEQFF. The CDR3 coding sequence is TGCGCCAGCAGCGGAGGACAGTCCTACAATGAGCAGTTCTTC.

This chain connects TRBV19 to TRBJ1-5; no firm D call. The CDR3 length is 12 residues. V lost 3 bases and J lost 5, with 5 bases in between. Germline V gives CDR1 LNHDA, CDR2 SQIVND (reference sequence). In DNA, the CDR3 is TGTGCCAGTAGTATGAGGGATCAGCCCCAGCATTTT. As protein: CASSMRDQPQHF.

The chain couples TRBV10-1 to TRBJ2-1; the D gene could be TRBD1 or TRBD2 (5 bases each). V gave up 8 bases and J gave up 4 bases, with 12 bases separating them. CDR1 is WNHNN, CDR2 SYGVQD, per germline (reference sequence). The CDR3 is made up of 13 amino acids. The CDR3 nucleotides read TGCGCCAGCTCACGGGGCCCTTACAATGAGCAGTTCTTC. Amino acid sequence: CASSRGPYNEQFF.